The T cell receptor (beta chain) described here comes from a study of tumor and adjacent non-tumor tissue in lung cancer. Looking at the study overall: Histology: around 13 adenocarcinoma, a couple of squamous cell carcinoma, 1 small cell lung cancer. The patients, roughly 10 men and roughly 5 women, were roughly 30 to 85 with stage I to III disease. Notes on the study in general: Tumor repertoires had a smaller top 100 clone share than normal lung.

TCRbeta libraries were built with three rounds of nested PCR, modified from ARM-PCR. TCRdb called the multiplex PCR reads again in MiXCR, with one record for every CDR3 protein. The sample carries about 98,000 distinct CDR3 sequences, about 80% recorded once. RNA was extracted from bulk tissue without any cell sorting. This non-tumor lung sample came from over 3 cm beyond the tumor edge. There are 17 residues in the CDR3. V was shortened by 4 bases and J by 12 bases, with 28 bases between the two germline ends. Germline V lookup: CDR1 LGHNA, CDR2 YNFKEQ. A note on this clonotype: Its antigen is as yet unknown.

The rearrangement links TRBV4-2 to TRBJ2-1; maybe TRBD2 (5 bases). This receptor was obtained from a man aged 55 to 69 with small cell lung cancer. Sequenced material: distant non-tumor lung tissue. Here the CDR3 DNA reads TGTGCCAGCAGCCGAGATTTAGCCGGGAAAGGGTACAACGTGCAGTTCTTC. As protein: CASSRDLAGKGYNVQFF.